The T cell receptor beta chain described here comes from a study of regulatory T cells in long-lasting Graves disease. This clonotype was found a few times. Its antigen is unknown. Germline V gene sequence: CDR1 LNHDA, CDR2 SQIVND (reference sequence). V lost 7 bases, J lost 1 base, and 10 bases lay in between. CDR3 length: 14 amino acids. Specified time point: newly diagnosed GD, antithyroid drugs for less than 3 months. TCR sequences were obtained from RNA taken from PBMCs. The TCR beta library used iRepertoire HTBI primers with Arm-PCR amplification of CDR3. In TCRdb, the multiplex PCR reads were re-called with MiXCR into one record per CDR3 protein. The sample holds roughly 610,000 distinct CDR3 sequences, about 16% seen once. Broader study findings: Favored gene segments in persistent disease were TRBV28, TRBJ1-2 and TRBJ2-5.

The data also belong to a second study, concerning T cells in Graves' hyperthyroidism and ophthalmopathy. This second study says: A first-round RT-PCR of the TCR CDR3 used the HTBI primer set.

The receptor was derived from a man in his late teens or twenties with Graves disease. The specimen was peripheral blood mononuclear cells (PBMCs), collected at new diagnosis, from a patient treated with antithyroid drugs. The chain uses TRBV19 and TRBJ2-2; no firm D call. The CDR3 bases are TGTGCCAGTAAACGGGTATGGAACACCGGGGAGCTGTTTTTT. Encoded protein: CASKRVWNTGELFF.